Each of the 21 T cell receptor beta chains below was sequenced from the same sample in a study of monozygotic twins with inflammatory bowel disease. Reanalyzing the 5' RACE reads, TCRdb keeps one entry per CDR3 protein, without DNA. The sample yields some 150,000 distinct CDR3 sequences, of which the top ten take up 1.2%. The sample comprised blood. These receptors were taken from a human donor with ulcerative colitis or Crohn's disease, or a healthy co-twin of an affected twin (not recorded which).

The CDR3 protein is CASSPTGGRVNTQYF. The chain joins TRBV6-1 to TRBJ2-3; TCRdb proposes TRBD1, but this gene call is untestable without DNA. CDR3 length equals 15 residues. Germline lookup yields CDR1 MNHNS and CDR2 SASEGT.

The rearrangement uses TRBV5-1 and TRBJ1-3; the D call from TCRdb, TRBD1, cannot be confirmed without DNA. The CDR3 is made up of 16 amino acids. Germline V lookup: CDR1 SGHRS, CDR2 YFSETQ. This chain's CDR3 is CASSPHITGSGNTIYF.

This clonotype counts as medium-sized by frequency. This chain connects TRBV20-1 to TRBJ1-6; with no DNA, the TCRdb D assignment of TRBD1 cannot be verified. This CDR3 contains 18 residues. Germline values: CDR1 DFQATT, CDR2 SNEGSKA (reference sequence). The CDR3 loop is CSAIPQQGPASLWSPLHF.

CDR3 sequence: CASTTDRAWAFF. The chain links TRBV7-9 to TRBJ1-1; TCRdb returns TRBD1, unconfirmable since there is no DNA. The CDR3 is 12 amino acids. Per germline, CDR1 SEHNR and CDR2 FQNEAQ (reference sequence).

The V and J genes are TRBV11-1 and TRBJ2-3. Germline V lookup: CDR1 SGHAT, CDR2 FQDESV (reference sequence). The CDR3 runs 18 residues. CDR3: CASSLGKGRTIATDTQYF.

The gene calls are TRBV9 and TRBJ2-2; the TCRdb D gene call, TRBD1, has no DNA to confirm it. Germline CDR1 reads SGDLS; CDR2 reads YYNGEE. The CDR3 length is 16 residues. This CDR3 is CASSPRTLPNTGELFF.

The chain is built from TRBV5-1 and TRBJ1-5; lacking DNA, the TRBD1 call made by TCRdb goes unchecked. The germline gives CDR1 SGHRS, CDR2 YFSETQ. The CDR3 runs to 17 residues. The CDR3 reads CASSLGIGRQENQPQHF.

This chain joins TRBV18 and TRBJ2-4; absent DNA, TCRdb's TRBD1 call cannot be checked. CDR3 length equals 15 residues. Looked up from germline, CDR1 is KGHSH and CDR2 is LQKENI. CDR3 sequence: CASSPRTGLQNIQYF. The full variable domain, with the rest looked up from reference TRBV18 and TRBJ2-4, is NAGVMQNPRHLVRRRGQEARLRCSPMKGHSHVYWYRQLPEEGLKFMVYLQKENIIDESGMPKERFSAEFPKEGPSILRIQQVVRGDSAAYFCASSPRTGLQNIQYFGAGTRLSVL.

The chain couples TRBV5-1 to TRBJ2-5; TCRdb designates TRBD2, a call that cannot be tested without DNA. Germline CDR1 reads SGHRS; CDR2 reads YFSETQ. The CDR3 consists of 14 residues. CDR3 in amino acids: CASSLEGVRETQYF.

CDR3 loop: CASSQGQRNQPQHF. The V and J genes are TRBV3-1 and TRBJ1-5; TCRdb outputs TRBD1, but without DNA this stays unchecked. The CDR3 spans 14 residues. Germline V gene data show CDR1 as LGHDT and CDR2 as YNNKEL (reference sequence).

This chain connects TRBV25-1 to TRBJ1-6; TCRdb's D gene call, TRBD1, goes unchecked for lack of DNA. CDR3 length equals 15 residues. CDR1 and CDR2 (germline): MGHDK, SYGVNS. The CDR3: CASSEWAGAGSPLHF.

CDR3 sequence: CASSFNGNQPQHF. The chain uses TRBV12-3 or TRBV12-4 and TRBJ1-5. The CDR3 contains 13 residues.

The chain has TRBV20-1 and TRBJ2-1. CDR1 is DFQATT and CDR2 is SNEGSKA in the germline V gene (reference sequence). CDR3 length: 13 residues. CDR3 in amino acids: CSALSLGVDEQFF.

The rearrangement joins TRBV20-1 to TRBJ2-7; TCRdb names TRBD1, which stays unverified in the absence of DNA. The CDR3 runs 15 residues. Germline V lookup: CDR1 DFQATT, CDR2 SNEGSKA (reference sequence). The CDR3 protein is CSATYEGRVTYEQYF.

V and J are TRBV11-3 and TRBJ2-1; TCRdb's D call of TRBD2 is untestable without DNA. CDR3 length equals 15 residues. CDR1 is SGHNT and CDR2 is YENEEA in the germline V gene. The CDR3 protein is CASSLLLAGNNEQFF.

The gene calls are TRBV16 and TRBJ2-7; TCRdb reports TRBD2, a call that lacks DNA to check it against. Germline V CDR1 and CDR2: KGHSY, FQNENV. The CDR3 spans 14 residues. The CDR3 reads CASSVEGDSYEQYF.

V and J are TRBV7-2 and TRBJ2-1; TCRdb's assignment of TRBD1 cannot be checked, as there is no DNA. This CDR3 contains 14 residues. Germline V gives CDR1 SGHTA, CDR2 FQGNSA. This CDR3 is CASSLRPGRNEQFF.

The chain recombines TRBV5-1 with TRBJ2-7; TCRdb calls TRBD1, which cannot be checked without DNA. Germline CDR1 SGHRS, CDR2 YFSETQ. The length of the CDR3 is 14 residues. CDR3: CASSLEGQLYEQYF.

The genes are TRBV20-1 and TRBJ1-2. The V gene's germline CDR1 is DFQATT and CDR2 SNEGSKA (reference sequence). The CDR3 has 11 amino acids. The CDR3 reads CSALQNYGYTF.

The rearrangement uses TRBV6-2 or TRBV6-3 and TRBJ2-7; TCRdb outputs TRBD2, but without DNA this stays unchecked. CDR3 length: 14 residues. Germline V gives CDR1 MNHEY, CDR2 SVGEGT. CDR3 loop: CASSYSSSGVEQYF.

The chain uses TRBV4-1 and TRBJ2-3. The CDR3 spans 15 residues. The germline gives CDR1 MGHRA, CDR2 YSYEKL. This CDR3 reads CASSQESVATDTQYF.